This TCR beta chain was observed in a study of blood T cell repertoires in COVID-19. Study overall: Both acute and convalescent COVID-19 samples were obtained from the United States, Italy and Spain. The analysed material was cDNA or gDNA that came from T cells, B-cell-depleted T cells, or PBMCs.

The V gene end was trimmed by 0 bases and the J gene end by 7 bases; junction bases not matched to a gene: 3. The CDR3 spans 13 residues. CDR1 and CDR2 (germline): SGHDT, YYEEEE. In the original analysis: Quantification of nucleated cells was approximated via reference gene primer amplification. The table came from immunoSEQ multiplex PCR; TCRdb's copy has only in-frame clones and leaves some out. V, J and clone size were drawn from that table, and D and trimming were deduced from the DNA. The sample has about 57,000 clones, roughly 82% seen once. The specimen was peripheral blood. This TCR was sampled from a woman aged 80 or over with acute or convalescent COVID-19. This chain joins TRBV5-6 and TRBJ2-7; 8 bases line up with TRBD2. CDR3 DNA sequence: TGTGCCAGCAGCTTGGACGGGAGGGGGGAGCAGTACTTC. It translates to CASSLDGRGEQYF.